Presented here are 5 T cell receptor beta chains from one specimen sequenced in a study of T cells expressing NK-cell markers. TCRdb re-called the 5' RACE reads; every CDR3 protein appears as one record, without DNA. This table lists about 190,000 distinct CDR3 sequences. Sequenced: blood T cells: a sorted CD56 or NKG2C T cell subset, CD4+ or CD8+ T cells, or bulk PBMC T cells (not recorded which). The receptors originated from a man between 18 and 69 years old in good health.

The rearrangement uses TRBV28 and TRBJ2-7; absent DNA, TCRdb's TRBD1 call cannot be checked. The CDR3 has 15 residues. The germline V gene has CDR1 MDHEN and CDR2 SYDVKM. Here the CDR3 reads CASSAGQERAYEQYF.

The chain links TRBV13 to TRBJ1-2; the TCRdb call, TRBD1, lacks DNA for checking. Germline-derived CDR1 and CDR2 are PRHDT and FYEKMQ (reference sequence). The CDR3 is 13 amino acids. CDR3 protein: CASSFAGREGYTF. Full variable domain (outside the CDR3, taken from reference TRBV13 and TRBJ1-2): AAGVIQSPRHLIKEKRETATLKCYPIPRHDTVYWYQQGPGQDPQFLISFYEKMQSDKGSIPDRFSAQQFSDYHSELNMSSLELGDSALYFCASSFAGREGYTFGSGTRLTVV.

The V call is TRBV7-9, the J call TRBJ2-3; TCRdb calls TRBD1, which cannot be checked without DNA. In germline, CDR1 is SEHNR, CDR2 FQNEAQ (reference sequence). The CDR3 is 14 residues long. The CDR3 region is CASSSTGLADTQYF.

The rearrangement joins TRBV12-3 or TRBV12-4 to TRBJ2-2. This CDR3 is 14 amino acids long. CDR3 residues: CASSLTTRAGELFF.

The chain is built from TRBV18 and TRBJ1-1. This CDR3 contains 16 residues. The germline V gene has CDR1 KGHSH and CDR2 LQKENI. CDR3 residues: CASSPFGRGQNTEAFF.